This T cell receptor (beta chain) was captured by sequencing in a study of identical twins. About this clonotype: Its matching antigen is unknown.

V was clipped by 4 bases and J by 0 bases, with 14 bases between them. This CDR3 is built from 17 residues. Germline CDR1 and CDR2: SGHKS and YYEKEE (reference sequence). TCRdb passed the 5' RACE reads through MiXCR, listing each CDR3 protein once. Here the sample spans 400,000 to 500,000 distinct CDR3 sequences, roughly 20% being singletons. General observations from the study: Twin-shared out-of-frame alpha sequences showed excess low generation probability.

The chain has TRBV5-5 and TRBJ2-6, with D perhaps TRBD2 (6 bases). The sample taken for sequencing was naive T cells sorted from blood. The clonotype comes from a man aged 50 to 59 in good health. This CDR3 reads CASSTGTLNSGANVLTF. In DNA form, the CDR3 reads TGTGCCAGCAGCACCGGGACTTTAAACTCTGGGGCCAACGTCCTGACTTTC.